This T cell receptor beta chain derives from a study of technical replicates of blood from a handful of donors. Assay used: immunoSEQ multiplex PCR; TCRdb lists only in-frame clones, some missing. The sample lists some 71,000 clones, almost 98% occurring once. Sequenced material: T cells isolated from PBMCs. The TCR sequence derives from a human donor in good health.

Written as DNA, the CDR3 is TGTGCCAGCAGCTTAGGAGGGTCCAGGGGGCGCACAGATACGCAGTATTTT. Its protein product is CASSLGGSRGRTDTQYF. The chain joins TRBV7-9 to TRBJ2-3, with 8 bases lining up with TRBD1. CDR3 length: 17 residues. Germline loops: CDR1 SEHNR, CDR2 FQNEAQ (reference sequence). V was clipped by 1 base and J by 1 base; unmatched bases: 7.